Below, 17 T cell receptor beta chains from the same sample are listed, as sequenced in a study of resident and recirculating memory T cells in vitiligo. Data came from immunoSEQ multiplex PCR; TCRdb stores just in-frame clones and leaves some out. The table records around 70,000 clones, about 89% of them present only once. Sequences were obtained from blood. All receptors come from a male donor with vitiligo.

V gene TRBV7-2 combines with J gene TRBJ1-2; 7 bases match TRBD1. Germline CDR1 SGHTA, CDR2 FQGNSA. Germline trimming cut 5 bases from V and 4 bases from J; bases unmatched to any gene: 4. This CDR3 is built from 13 residues. CDR3 loop: CASSVSGGYGYTF. The CDR3 region has the DNA TGTGCCAGCAGCGTCTCAGGGGGCTATGGCTACACCTTC.

The rearrangement links TRBV9 to TRBJ1-1; D remains unclear. The ends were cut back, 3 bases at V and 0 bases at J, with 18 bases in the middle. The CDR3 runs to 17 residues. Germline-derived CDR1 and CDR2 are SGDLS and YYNGEE. As DNA, the CDR3 is TGTGCCAGCAGCGGACGGGAGGGTGGCGGTTTGAACACTGAAGCTTTCTTT. The encoded protein is CASSGREGGGLNTEAFF.

The chain is built from TRBV9 and TRBJ2-2, with D tentatively TRBD1 (6 bases). The germline gives CDR1 SGDLS, CDR2 YYNGEE. The CDR3 runs 14 residues. The ends were cut back, 4 bases at V and 1 base at J, with 8 bases in the middle. The CDR3 sequence: CASSRQVNTGELFF. The CDR3 nucleotides read TGTGCCAGCAGCCGACAGGTGAACACCGGGGAGCTGTTTTTT.

The rearrangement links TRBV5-1 to TRBJ1-4, with a tentative D call TRBD1 (6 bases). With 4 bases removed from V and 8 bases from J, the gap between germline ends came to 15 bases. Per germline, CDR1 SGHRS and CDR2 YFSETQ. CDR3 length equals 14 residues. This CDR3 is CASSPRGGSEKLFF. Here the CDR3 DNA reads TGCGCCAGCAGCCCGAGGGGGGGGAGCGAAAAACTGTTTTTT.

V is TRBV27 and J is TRBJ2-2; 7 bases are a match to TRBD1. Germline loops: CDR1 MNHEY, CDR2 SMNVEV (reference sequence). Unmatched junction bases numbered 5, after V lost 2 bases and J lost 5 bases. The CDR3 has 15 amino acids. The CDR3 DNA reads as TGTGCCAGCAGTTTAGGTGCAGGGGGAACCGGGGAGCTGTTTTTT. It specifies CASSLGAGGTGELFF.

The chain employs TRBV5-5 and TRBJ2-1; 11 nucleotides line up with TRBD1. The germline V gene has CDR1 SGHKS and CDR2 YYEKEE (reference sequence). The CDR3 spans 15 residues. V gave up 4 bases and J gave up 3 bases; unmatched junction bases: 3. CDR3 in DNA: TGTGCCAGCAGCGTGGGACAGGGGGTCTACAATGAGCAGTTCTTC. As protein: CASSVGQGVYNEQFF.

The gene calls are TRBV28 and TRBJ2-3; TRBD1 matches 8 bases. V was pared by 1 base and J by 6 bases, with 9 bases of the junction left unmatched. The CDR3 runs 16 residues. The germline CDR1 and CDR2 sequences are MDHEN and SYDVKM. CDR3 loop: CASSLSGTGRPDTQYF. CDR3 bases: TGTGCCAGCAGTTTATCCGGGACAGGAAGACCGGATACGCAGTATTTT.

The rearrangement joins TRBV5-4 to TRBJ2-2; TRBD1 aligns across 7 bases. This CDR3 is 15 amino acids long. V was clipped by 2 bases and J by 6 bases; unmatched bases: 7. CDR1 SGHNT and CDR2 YYREEE come from the germline V gene (reference sequence). The CDR3 loop reads CASSFRQGGAGELFF. Here the CDR3 DNA reads TGTGCCAGCAGCTTCCGACAGGGTGGCGCCGGGGAGCTGTTTTTT.

This chain links TRBV19 with TRBJ2-3; D gene uncertain. Trimming cost V 5 bases and J 3 bases, with 9 bases left between them. The CDR3 is 13 residues long. Germline values: CDR1 LNHDA, CDR2 SQIVND (reference sequence). The CDR3 spells CASSQVRTDTQYF. The CDR3 coding sequence is TGTGCCAGTAGTCAGGTTAGGACAGATACGCAGTATTTT.

The genes are TRBV11-2 and TRBJ2-3; 7 bases fit TRBD2. V lost 5 bases, J lost 7 bases, and 9 bases stayed unmatched. The CDR3 is 14 residues long. CDR1 and CDR2 from the germline V gene are SGHAT and FQNNGV. The CDR3 DNA is TGTGCCAGCAGCAAAGAGCGGGGCTCAAATACGCAGTATTTT. It encodes CASSKERGSNTQYF.

The chain uses TRBV11-2 and TRBJ2-2; 7 bases fit TRBD2. With 3 bases clipped from V and 4 bases from J, the junction kept 5 bases outside the gene matches. The CDR3 is made up of 15 amino acids. Germline V gene data show CDR1 as SGHAT and CDR2 as FQNNGV. CDR3 loop: CASSFMGGSTGELFF. DNA for the CDR3: TGTGCCAGCAGCTTCATGGGGGGGAGCACCGGGGAGCTGTTTTTT.

The V gene is TRBV4-3, the J gene TRBJ2-1, with D tentatively TRBD1 (6 bases). Germline V gene sequence: CDR1 LGHNA, CDR2 YSLEER. The CDR3 contains 15 residues. V shed 6 bases and J shed 6 bases, with 18 bases lying between them. CDR3 sequence (DNA): TGCGCCAGCAGTCATAACCAGGGGTATGGCAATGAGCAGTTCTTC. Amino acids: CASSHNQGYGNEQFF.

This clone was detected a few times. The gene calls are TRBV18 and TRBJ1-1; D gene ambiguous. Trimming shortened V by 5 bases and J by 1 base, and 11 bases separated the two germline ends. CDR3 size: 14 residues. The germline gives CDR1 KGHSH, CDR2 LQKENI. CDR3 residues: CASSSTSGNTEAFF. DNA for the CDR3: TGTGCCAGCTCATCCACGAGCGGGAACACTGAAGCTTTCTTT.

This clone came up once. The rearrangement links TRBV27 to TRBJ2-1; possible D gene TRBD2, 5 bases. V was trimmed by 6 bases and J by 8 bases, leaving 14 bases between them. Per the germline V gene, CDR1 is MNHEY and CDR2 is SMNVEV (reference sequence). The CDR3 totals 13 residues. This chain's CDR3 is CASSLVVRDEQFF. CDR3 nucleotide sequence: TGTGCCAGCAGCTTGGTGGTGAGGGATGAGCAGTTCTTC.

The chain couples TRBV10-2 to TRBJ2-1; 9 bases fit TRBD2. Germline CDR1 WSHSY, CDR2 SAAADI. J lost 3 bases, V lost 4 bases, and 1 base had no gene match. The CDR3 consists of 14 residues. The DNA for the CDR3 is TGCGCCAGCAGTGGGACTAGCGACTACAATGAGCAGTTCTTC. As protein: CASSGTSDYNEQFF.

The rearrangement joins TRBV6-4 to TRBJ2-1; TRBD2 agrees at 10 bases. The CDR3 sequence is 15 residues long. Germline CDR1 and CDR2: MRHNA and SNTAGT. The junction had 1 base not matched to a gene; V was cut back by 0 bases and J by 5 bases. The CDR3, as DNA: TGTGCCAGCAGTGACTCTAGCGGGGGGAACAATGAGCAGTTCTTC. The encoded protein is CASSDSSGGNNEQFF.

The gene calls are TRBV7-9 and TRBJ2-1; 9 nucleotides align to TRBD1. The J segment lost 8 bases and the V segment lost 5 bases, leaving 10 bases of the junction unmatched. Germline values: CDR1 SEHNR, CDR2 FQNEAQ (reference sequence). The CDR3 runs 15 residues. CDR3 protein: CASSEGQGLLDEQFF. Written as DNA, the CDR3 is TGTGCCAGCAGCGAGGGACAGGGTCTCTTGGATGAGCAGTTCTTC. Using reference TRBV7-9 and TRBJ2-1 for the parts outside the CDR3, the full variable domain is DTGVSQNPRHKITKRGQNVTFRCDPISEHNRLYWYRQTLGQGPEFLTYFQNEAQLEKSRLLSDRFSAERPKGSFSTLEIQRTEQGDSAMYLCASSEGQGLLDEQFFGPGTRLTVL.